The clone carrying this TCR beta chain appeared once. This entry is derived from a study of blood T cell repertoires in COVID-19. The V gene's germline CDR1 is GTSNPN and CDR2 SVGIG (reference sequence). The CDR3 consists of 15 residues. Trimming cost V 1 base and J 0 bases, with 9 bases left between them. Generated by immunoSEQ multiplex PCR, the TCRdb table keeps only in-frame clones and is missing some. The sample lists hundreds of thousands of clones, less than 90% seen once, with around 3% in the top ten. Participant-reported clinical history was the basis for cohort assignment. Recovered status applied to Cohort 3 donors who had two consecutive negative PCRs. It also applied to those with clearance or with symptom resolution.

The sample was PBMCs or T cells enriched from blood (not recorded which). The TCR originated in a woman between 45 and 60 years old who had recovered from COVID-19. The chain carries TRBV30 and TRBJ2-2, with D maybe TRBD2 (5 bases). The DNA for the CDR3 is TGTGCCTGGAGTGGTAGCGCGACGAACACCGGGGAGCTGTTTTTT. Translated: CAWSGSATNTGELFF.